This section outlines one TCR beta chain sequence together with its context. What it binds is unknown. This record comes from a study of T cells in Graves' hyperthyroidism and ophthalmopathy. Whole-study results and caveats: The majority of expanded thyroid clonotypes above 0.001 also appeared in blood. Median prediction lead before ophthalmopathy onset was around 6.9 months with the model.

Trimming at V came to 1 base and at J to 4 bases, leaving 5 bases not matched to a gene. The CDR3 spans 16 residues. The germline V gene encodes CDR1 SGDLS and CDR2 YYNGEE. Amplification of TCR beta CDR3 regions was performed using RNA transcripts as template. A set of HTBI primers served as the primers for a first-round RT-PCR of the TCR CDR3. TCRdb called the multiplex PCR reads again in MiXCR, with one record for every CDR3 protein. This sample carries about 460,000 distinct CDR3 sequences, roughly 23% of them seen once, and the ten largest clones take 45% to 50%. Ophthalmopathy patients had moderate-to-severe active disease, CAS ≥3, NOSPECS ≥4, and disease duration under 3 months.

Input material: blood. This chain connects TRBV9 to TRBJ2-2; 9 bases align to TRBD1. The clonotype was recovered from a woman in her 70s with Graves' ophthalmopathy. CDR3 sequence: CASSVLSTGGTGELFF. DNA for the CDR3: TGTGCCAGCAGCGTACTATCGACAGGGGGCACCGGGGAGCTGTTTTTT.